The 29 T cell receptor beta chains listed next were all sequenced from one sample in a study of T-cell reconstitution after alpha-beta-depleted transplantation in children. The TCRbeta library incorporated unique molecular identifiers. TCRdb processed the PCR reads anew with MiXCR; each CDR3 protein has one entry. The sample lists around 340,000 distinct CDR3 sequences, less than 15% occurring once. Sequencing was performed on PBMCs, taken from the stem cell graft. Source of these receptors: a human donor who donated a stem cell graft to a child with Fanconi anemia.

The chain links TRBV10-3 to TRBJ2-5, with 10 bases identical to TRBD1. CDR3 size: 15 residues. V lost 6 bases, J lost 0 bases, and 4 bases stayed unmatched. CDR1 is ENHRY and CDR2 is SYGVKD in the germline V gene. The CDR3 sequence: CAISTGTGDQETQYF. CDR3 nucleotides: TGTGCCATCAGCACCGGGACAGGGGACCAAGAGACCCAGTACTTC.

This clonotype was seen at least ten times. The chain is built from TRBV12-3 or TRBV12-4 and TRBJ2-2; D not resolved. V was trimmed by 5 bases and J by 7 bases, leaving 8 bases between them. The CDR3 length is 12 residues. Here the CDR3 reads CASSPGFGELFF. CDR3 coding DNA: TGTGCCAGCAGTCCCGGCTTCGGGGAGCTGTTTTTT.

The V gene is TRBV20-1, the J gene TRBJ1-1, with D possibly matching TRBD1 (5 bases). The CDR3 extends over 13 amino acids. Looked up from germline, CDR1 is DFQATT and CDR2 is SNEGSKA (reference sequence). V dropped 4 bases and J dropped 1 base, with 10 bases sitting between them. CDR3 loop: CSATRGRNTEAFF. CDR3 DNA: TGCAGTGCTACTAGGGGAAGGAACACTGAAGCTTTCTTT.

CDR3 in DNA: TGCGCCAGCAGTGAAACTAACTATGGCTACACCTTC. Amino acid sequence: CASSETNYGYTF. The chain is built from TRBV10-2 and TRBJ1-2, with unresolved D. The CDR3 has 12 amino acids. Deletions cut 3 bases from V and 0 bases from J, with 2 bases between. Germline CDR1 is WSHSY and CDR2 is SAAADI.

The chain recombines TRBV11-2 with TRBJ2-1; no firm D call. V shed 5 bases and J shed 7 bases, with 9 bases lying between them. CDR3 length: 12 residues. Germline values: CDR1 SGHAT, CDR2 FQNNGV. The CDR3 DNA reads as TGTGCCAGCAGCGTCGAATCAAATGAGCAGTTCTTC. Amino acids: CASSVESNEQFF.

This clonotype was seen many times. The chain combines TRBV7-9 with TRBJ1-4, with 7 bases aligning to TRBD1. J was trimmed by 5 bases and V by 4 bases; bases with no gene match: 7. The CDR3 is made up of 15 amino acids. Germline CDR1 is SEHNR and CDR2 is FQNEAQ (reference sequence). CDR3 in amino acids: CASSSMGTVNEKLFF. The CDR3 DNA reads TGTGCCAGCAGCTCCATGGGGACAGTAAATGAAAAACTGTTTTTT.

This clonotype was seen only a few times. The chain joins TRBV6-1 to TRBJ2-1, with 9 bases that match TRBD1. This CDR3 comprises 15 residues. Per the germline V gene, CDR1 is MNHNS and CDR2 is SASEGT. V was pared by 5 bases and J by 7 bases, with 9 bases of the junction left unmatched. The CDR3 sequence: CASSQKDRGGNEQFF. The CDR3, as DNA: TGTGCCAGCAGTCAGAAGGACAGGGGAGGGAATGAGCAGTTCTTC.

The V gene is TRBV3-1, the J gene TRBJ2-4; D is undetermined. This CDR3 spans 17 amino acids. Looked up from germline, CDR1 is LGHDT and CDR2 is YNNKEL (reference sequence). V was cut by 1 base and J by 0 bases, with 13 bases left in between. CDR3 DNA: TGTGCCAGCAGCCAAGGCCGTGACACTCGAGCCAAAAACATTCAGTACTTC. It codes for CASSQGRDTRAKNIQYF.

The chain combines TRBV5-4 with TRBJ2-5; 10 nucleotides match TRBD1. CDR1 and CDR2 from the germline V gene are SGHNT and YYREEE (reference sequence). Trimming at V came to 6 bases and at J to 2 bases, leaving 7 bases not matched to a gene. This CDR3 has 15 amino acids. The CDR3 DNA sequence: TGTGCCAGCAACGACAGGGGGCTCCCTCAAGAGACCCAGTACTTC. Translation: CASNDRGLPQETQYF.

V is TRBV25-1 and J is TRBJ2-7; the D call may be TRBD1 or TRBD2 (5 bases each). The germline CDR1 and CDR2 sequences are MGHDK and SYGVNS. The CDR3 length is 13 residues. V was shortened by 2 bases and J by 5 bases, with 10 bases between the two germline ends. In nucleotides, the CDR3 is TGTGCCAGCAGTGAACTGAGGGGTCACGAGCAGTACTTC. This codes for CASSELRGHEQYF.

This clonotype has more than one count but fewer than ten. The chain carries TRBV9 and TRBJ2-1; 15 bases line up with TRBD2. Trimming took 4 bases from V and 8 from J; bases not matched to a gene: 4. The CDR3 has 15 amino acids. Germline CDR1 is SGDLS and CDR2 is YYNGEE. Written as DNA, the CDR3 is TGTGCCAGCAGCCTTCGGACTAGCGGGGGGGATGAGCAGTTCTTC. Amino acids: CASSLRTSGGDEQFF.

This clonotype was detected only once. V gene TRBV2 combines with J gene TRBJ1-2; 7 bases fit TRBD1. The CDR3 has 15 residues. The V gene's germline CDR1 is SNHLY and CDR2 FYNNEI. Trimming took 6 bases from V and 4 from J; bases not matched to a gene: 11. CDR3 sequence reads: CASSSSRQGAYGYTF. The CDR3 DNA is TGTGCCAGCAGCTCCTCCCGACAGGGTGCCTATGGCTACACCTTC. The complete variable domain, with remaining parts taken from reference TRBV2 and TRBJ1-2, reads EPEVTQTPSHQVTQMGQEVILRCVPISNHLYFYWYRQILGQKVEFLVSFYNNEISEKSEIFDDQFSVERPDGSNFTLKIRSTKLEDSAMYFCASSSSRQGAYGYTFGSGTRLTVV.

V and J are TRBV25-1 and TRBJ2-6; D may be TRBD2 (6 bases). The CDR3 spans 16 residues. Trimming removed 6 bases from V and 3 bases from J, with 15 bases in between. Looked up from germline, CDR1 is MGHDK and CDR2 is SYGVNS. The CDR3 sequence is CASSPPGGIGANVLTF. CDR3 DNA: TGTGCCAGCAGCCCTCCTGGGGGGATTGGGGCCAACGTCCTGACTTTC.

In this sample, this clonotype turned up many times. The V call is TRBV20-1, the J call TRBJ1-6, with TRBD1 as a possible D gene (6 bases). The CDR3 is 15 residues long. Trimming left V 5 bases short and J 0 bases short, with 11 bases between. The germline CDR1 and CDR2 sequences are DFQATT and SNEGSKA (reference sequence). The CDR3 here is CSAQRDNSYNSPLHF. CDR3 bases: TGCAGTGCTCAACGGGACAACTCCTATAATTCACCCCTCCACTTT.

This clonotype occurred many times. The chain has TRBV4-3 and TRBJ2-2, with a weak D call TRBD1 (5 bases). V dropped 0 bases and J dropped 2 bases, with 13 bases sitting between them. This CDR3 comprises 17 residues. In germline, CDR1 is LGHNA, CDR2 YSLEER. DNA of the CDR3: TGCGCCAGCAGCCAAGATCTTGACAGTCCAAACACCGGGGAGCTGTTTTTT. Translating it yields CASSQDLDSPNTGELFF.

The chain is built from TRBV7-2 and TRBJ1-2; D not resolved. The CDR3 sequence is 13 residues long. The germline V gene encodes CDR1 SGHTA and CDR2 FQGNSA. The V gene lost 5 bases and the J gene lost 9 bases, with 16 bases spanning the gap. The CDR3 nucleotides read TGTGCCAGCAGCGGTAGCTTTGGTGGAAGCTACACCTTC. It translates to CASSGSFGGSYTF. The full variable domain, in which reference TRBV7-2 and TRBJ1-2 provide the parts outside the CDR3, is GAGVSQSPSNKVTEKGKDVELRCDPISGHTALYWYRQSLGQGLEFLIYFQGNSAPDKSGLPSDRFSAERTGGSVSTLTIQRTQQEDSAVYLCASSGSFGGSYTFGSGTRLTVV.

This clonotype was seen many times. This chain connects TRBV19 to TRBJ2-2; D is undetermined. Trimming left V 6 bases short and J 2 bases short, with 19 bases between. The CDR3 loop spans 17 amino acids. Per the germline V gene, CDR1 is LNHDA and CDR2 is SQIVND (reference sequence). Here the CDR3 DNA reads TGTGCCAGTAGCACCCCTCTCTGGGAAACAAACACCGGGGAGCTGTTTTTT. It encodes CASSTPLWETNTGELFF.

This clonotype came up many times. The chain uses TRBV20-1 and TRBJ2-3; TRBD2 matches 9 bases. The germline V gene encodes CDR1 DFQATT and CDR2 SNEGSKA (reference sequence). The CDR3 extends over 16 amino acids. Trimming cost V 3 bases and J 1 base; bases outside gene matches: 8. CDR3 amino acids: CSASAPGTSRTDTQYF. The CDR3 coding sequence is TGCAGTGCTAGTGCCCCCGGGACTAGCCGCACAGATACGCAGTATTTT.

The gene calls are TRBV20-1 and TRBJ2-3, with 7 bases identical to TRBD2. Unmatched junction bases numbered 3, after V lost 4 bases and J lost 2 bases. From germline, CDR1 is DFQATT and CDR2 SNEGSKA (reference sequence). The CDR3 totals 13 residues. CDR3 sequence reads: CSATGTITDTQYF. CDR3 bases: TGCAGTGCTACCGGGACTATCACAGATACGCAGTATTTT.

This clonotype was counted at least ten times. The V and J genes are TRBV28 and TRBJ1-1; the D is unclear. This CDR3 has 15 residues. V lost 6 bases, J lost 6 bases, and 20 bases lay in between. Per the germline V gene, CDR1 is MDHEN and CDR2 is SYDVKM. CDR3 DNA: TGTGCCAGCAGACGGTCACTCAGTGGTAGTTCTGAAGCTTTCTTT. Its protein is CASRRSLSGSSEAFF.

This clonotype was detected a few times. The chain is built from TRBV6-2 or TRBV6-3 and TRBJ2-2; TRBD1 matches at 8 bases. V shed 2 bases and J 0 bases; nucleotides not matched to a gene: 14. CDR3 size: 20 residues. Germline V CDR1 and CDR2: MNHEY, SVGEGT. CDR3 DNA: TGTGCCAGCAGTTACCCTTCCGGACAGGGATTCTACGCGAACACCGGGGAGCTGTTTTTT. It yields the protein CASSYPSGQGFYANTGELFF.

This clonotype was recorded at least ten times. The V and J genes are TRBV12-3 or TRBV12-4 and TRBJ1-5, with D tentatively TRBD1 (5 bases). The CDR3 has 12 amino acids. Trimming left V 7 bases short and J 7 bases short, with 11 bases between. The CDR3 region is CASTFSGQPQHF. DNA of the CDR3: TGTGCCAGCACCTTTTCAGGGCAGCCCCAGCATTTT.

This sequence joins TRBV3-1 and TRBJ2-3, with TRBD2 matching over 7 bases. The CDR3 length is 18 residues. Germline CDR1 LGHDT, CDR2 YNNKEL (reference sequence). J lost 3 bases, V lost 0 bases, and 12 bases had no gene match. The CDR3 region has the DNA TGTGCCAGCAGCCAAGATCCGGTGCGGGGGAGTAGGACAGATACGCAGTATTTT. Its protein product is CASSQDPVRGSRTDTQYF.

This clonotype was detected a few times. V and J are TRBV19 and TRBJ2-1; D possibly matches TRBD1 or TRBD2 (5 bases each). Looked up from germline, CDR1 is LNHDA and CDR2 is SQIVND (reference sequence). The CDR3 is made up of 12 amino acids. V dropped 7 bases and J dropped 10 bases, with 14 bases sitting between them. CDR3 protein: CASTNGWGEQFF. In DNA form, the CDR3 reads TGTGCCAGTACCAACGGCTGGGGGGAGCAGTTCTTC.

This clonotype was seen ten or more times. This rearrangement joins TRBV11-2 to TRBJ2-2; D uncertain. Trimming took 3 bases from V and 9 from J, leaving 14 bases between them. The germline V gene has CDR1 SGHAT and CDR2 FQNNGV. CDR3 size: 14 residues. The CDR3 region is CASSLSSSDWELFF. CDR3 coding DNA: TGTGCCAGCAGCTTGTCCTCCAGTGATTGGGAGCTGTTTTTT.

This clonotype was picked up many times. The CDR3 spells CASTNFQGLGQWEQFF. In nucleotides, the CDR3 is TGTGCCAGCACCAACTTTCAGGGATTGGGGCAATGGGAGCAGTTCTTC. V gene TRBV5-5 combines with J gene TRBJ2-1, with D tentatively TRBD1 (5 bases). This CDR3 spans 16 amino acids. Germline assignment: CDR1 SGHKS and CDR2 YYEKEE (reference sequence). V lost 6 bases to trimming and J lost 10 bases, with 26 bases between them.

The chain combines TRBV18 with TRBJ2-5; the match to TRBD2 covers 8 bases. The CDR3 spans 15 residues. CDR1 and CDR2 from the germline V gene are KGHSH and LQKENI. Germline trimming cut 6 bases from V and 0 bases from J; bases unmatched to any gene: 6. CDR3 residues: CASSRGSGDQETQYF. The DNA for the CDR3 is TGTGCCAGCTCCCGTGGTAGCGGGGACCAAGAGACCCAGTACTTC. Complete variable domain (other parts from reference TRBV18 and TRBJ2-5): NAGVMQNPRHLVRRRGQEARLRCSPMKGHSHVYWYRQLPEEGLKFMVYLQKENIIDESGMPKERFSAEFPKEGPSILRIQQVVRGDSAAYFCASSRGSGDQETQYFGPGTRLLVL.

This clonotype has only a few counts. V usage is TRBV20-1 and J usage is TRBJ2-3; D assignment may be TRBD1 or TRBD2 (5 bases each). Germline CDR1 is DFQATT and CDR2 is SNEGSKA (reference sequence). Trimming took off 2 bases at V and 4 bases at J, with 13 bases between the two ends. The CDR3 runs to 14 residues. This CDR3 reads CSARWGYAPDTQYF. CDR3 DNA: TGCAGTGCTAGATGGGGGTATGCCCCAGATACGCAGTATTTT.

This clonotype appeared a few times. V gene TRBV5-1 combines with J gene TRBJ2-5, with a possible D match to TRBD1 (6 bases). CDR3 size: 15 residues. Germline lookup yields CDR1 SGHRS and CDR2 YFSETQ. Trimming shortened V by 6 bases and J by 2 bases, and 17 bases separated the two germline ends. The CDR3 DNA sequence: TGCGCCAGCACCGACGCCGGGACACAGCAAGAGACCCAGTACTTC. Protein: CASTDAGTQQETQYF.